This T cell receptor beta chain is from a study of PD-1 blockade in classical Hodgkin lymphoma. Overall study results and limits: Underlying causes for the observed repertoire differences were not defined, possibly disease activity or prior therapy. Exclusion removed patients who began nivolumab under 1 year after ASCT.

On this clone: Its target is not known.

Profiling relied on immunoSEQ multiplex PCR, and the TCRdb table lists in-frame clones only, not all of them. The sample consists of 9,500 to 10,000 clones, roughly 70% of them appearing once. Stated time point: cycle 4 day 1 (C4D1), after 5 to 7 weeks of nivolumab. The patients all showed relapse after autologous stem cell transplantation, while their brentuximab vedotin exposure varied. Magnetic negative selection, applied to thawed PBMCs, was used to isolate the CD8+ T cells. Germline CDR1 KGHSH, CDR2 LQKENI. The CDR3 is 13 amino acids. Trimming pared 0 bases from V and 7 bases from J, leaving 9 bases between.

The J gene is TRBJ1-1, the V gene TRBV18; D gene unclear. This TCR derives from a human donor with classical Hodgkin lymphoma. Material: CD8+ T cells from blood, obtained before the fourth cycle of nivolumab. CDR3 bases: TGTGCCAGCTCACCACCCGGACGGAATGAAGCTTTCTTT. Its translation is CASSPPGRNEAFF.